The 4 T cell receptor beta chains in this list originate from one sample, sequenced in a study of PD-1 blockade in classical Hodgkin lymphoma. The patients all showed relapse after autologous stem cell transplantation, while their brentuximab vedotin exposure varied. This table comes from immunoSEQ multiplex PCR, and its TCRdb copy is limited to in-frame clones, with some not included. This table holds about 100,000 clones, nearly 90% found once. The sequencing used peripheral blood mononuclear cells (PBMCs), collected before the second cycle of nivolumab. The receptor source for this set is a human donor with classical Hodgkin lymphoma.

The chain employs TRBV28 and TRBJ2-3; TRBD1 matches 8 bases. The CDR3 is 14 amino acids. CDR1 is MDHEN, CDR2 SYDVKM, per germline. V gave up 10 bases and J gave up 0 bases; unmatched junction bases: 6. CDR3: CATFGQGSTDTQYF. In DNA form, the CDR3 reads TGTGCCACTTTCGGACAGGGAAGCACAGATACGCAGTATTTT.

CDR3 region: CASSHRDRFPCAGNTIYF. CDR3 in DNA: TGTGCCAGCAGCCACCGGGACAGGTTTCCTTGTGCCGGTAACACCATATATTTT. This chain uses TRBV11-3 with TRBJ1-3, with 8 bases that match TRBD1. The CDR3 sequence is 18 residues long. Germline CDR1 SGHNT, CDR2 YENEEA. Trimming removed 5 bases from V and 7 bases from J; junction bases left unmatched: 19.

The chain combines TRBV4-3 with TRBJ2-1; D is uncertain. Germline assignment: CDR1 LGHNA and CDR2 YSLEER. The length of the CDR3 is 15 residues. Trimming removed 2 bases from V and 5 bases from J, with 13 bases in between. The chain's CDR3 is CASSQYDAPHNEQFF. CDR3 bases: TGCGCCAGCAGCCAATATGATGCCCCTCACAATGAGCAGTTCTTC.

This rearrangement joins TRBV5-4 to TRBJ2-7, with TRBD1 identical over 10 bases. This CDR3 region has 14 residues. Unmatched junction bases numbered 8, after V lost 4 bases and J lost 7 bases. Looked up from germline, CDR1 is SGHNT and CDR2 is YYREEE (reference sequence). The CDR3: CASSRDRGSEEQYF. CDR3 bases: TGTGCCAGCAGCCGGGACAGGGGTTCTGAGGAGCAGTACTTC.